Sequencing of this TCR beta chain was carried out in a study of blood T cell repertoires in COVID-19. Study-wide background: Acute and convalescent COVID-19 specimens originated in the United States, Italy and Spain. The analysed material was cDNA or gDNA that came from T cells, B-cell-depleted T cells, or PBMCs.

Assay: immunoSEQ multiplex PCR; the TCRdb copy retains only in-frame clones and omits some. The data hold 85,000 to 100,000 clones, with 86% observed a single time. Trimming left V 7 bases short and J 3 bases short, with 12 bases between. The germline CDR1 and CDR2 sequences are SQVTM and ANQGSEA. The CDR3 has 13 amino acids. The sequencing input was peripheral blood. The clonotype originates from a man aged 50-60 years with active or convalescent COVID-19. The chain couples TRBV29-1 to TRBJ1-4, with a tentative D call TRBD1 (5 bases). The DNA of the CDR3 is TGCAGCGCGATAAAAGGGGCTAATGAAAAACTGTTTTTT. This sequence encodes CSAIKGANEKLFF.